The clone carrying this T cell receptor (beta chain) was seen just once. Clones were read by immunoSEQ multiplex PCR, and TCRdb kept only the in-frame ones, dropping some. The sample holds tens of thousands of clones, more than 65% seen once. This sample stems from a study of CD8 T cell repertoires and HIV-1 epitope variants. Study summary: Tested: three Gag epitope families, Nef HW9 and YT9. The baseline condition was 1M T cells left uncultured.

This CDR3 has 15 amino acids. V was pared by 0 bases and J by 2 bases, with 9 bases between. Germline V gene data show CDR1 as SGHDT and CDR2 as YYEEEE. Source material: uncultured baseline CD8+ T cells from peripheral blood mononuclear cells (PBMCs). The genes are TRBV5-6 and TRBJ2-1, with D tentatively TRBD2 (6 bases). This sequence was found in a male donor with HIV. This chain's CDR3 is CASSLGGLPYNEQFF. The CDR3 coding sequence is TGTGCCAGCAGCTTGGGGGGACTCCCCTACAATGAGCAGTTCTTC.